This record looks at one TCR beta chain sequence and its context. The data originate from a study of blood T cell repertoires in COVID-19. Losses at the gene ends were 0 bases for V and 3 bases for J; bases not matched to a gene: 3. CDR1 and CDR2 (germline): LGHNA, YNFKEQ. The CDR3 spans 15 residues. Authors' processing steps: Cell counts per sample came from amplifying reference gene primers. Assay used: immunoSEQ multiplex PCR; TCRdb lists only in-frame clones, some missing. The V and J calls and clone size are taken from that table; D and trimming were inferred from the DNA. Of almost 300,000 clones in the sample, 85% to 90% are singletons; the top ten hold 1.3%.

The TCR was taken from a man in his 70s with acute or convalescent COVID-19. The sequencing sample was made of peripheral blood. The chain is built from TRBV4-2 and TRBJ2-5, with 8 bases matching TRBD2. The CDR3 DNA is TGTGCCAGCAGCCAAGAAGGAGCGGGAGAAGAGACCCAGTACTTC. Encoded protein: CASSQEGAGEETQYF.